Presented here are 22 T cell receptor beta chains from one specimen sequenced in a study of T cells after yellow fever vaccination. TCRdb re-called the 5' RACE reads with MiXCR, one entry per CDR3 protein. Altogether over 120,000 distinct CDR3 sequences are present, 5% to 7.5% being singletons, with the ten largest covering 0.5% to 0.65%. The sequencing here drew on CD4+ T cells sorted from PBMCs, taken 10 days after the yellow fever booster vaccination. These TCRs come from a man aged 25-45 years who received the YFV17D yellow fever vaccine.

This clonotype was detected ten times or more. The V and J genes are TRBV19 and TRBJ2-1, with D possibly matching TRBD2 (5 bases). The CDR3 contains 14 residues. CDR1 is LNHDA and CDR2 is SQIVND in the germline V gene (reference sequence). The ends were cut back, 3 bases at V and 8 bases at J, with 14 bases in the middle. The DNA of the CDR3 is TGTGCCAGTAGTATGGGCGGGCTGGCCTATGAGCAGTTCTTC. Encoded protein: CASSMGGLAYEQFF. Together with reference TRBV19 and TRBJ2-1, the CDR3 gives the full variable domain: DGGITQSPKYLFRKEGQNVTLSCEQNLNHDAMYWYRQDPGQGLRLIYYSQIVNDFQKGDIAEGYSVSREKKESFPLTVTSAQKNPTAFYLCASSMGGLAYEQFFGPGTRLTVL.

This clonotype was seen a few times. The genes are TRBV5-4 and TRBJ1-2; maybe TRBD1 (6 bases). V lost 6 bases and J lost 0, with 9 bases in between. The CDR3 consists of 13 residues. The V gene's germline CDR1 is SGHNT and CDR2 YYREEE (reference sequence). The CDR3: CASNGQSNYGYTF. In DNA, the CDR3 is TGTGCCAGCAACGGACAGTCTAACTATGGCTACACCTTC.

This clonotype was counted at least ten times. The chain couples TRBV9 to TRBJ2-2, with TRBD2 matching over 10 bases. In germline, CDR1 is SGDLS, CDR2 YYNGEE. The CDR3 covers 15 residues. V shed 2 bases, J shed 4 bases, and the junction held 2 bases outside the gene matches. The CDR3 nucleotides are TGTGCCAGCAGCGTTAGCGGGAGGATCACCGGGGAGCTGTTTTTT. Protein product: CASSVSGRITGELFF.

This clonotype was observed at least ten times. The V call is TRBV7-2, the J call TRBJ2-7; D possibly corresponds to TRBD2 (6 bases). Germline V CDR1 and CDR2: SGHTA, FQGNSA. The length of the CDR3 is 14 residues. V was clipped by 5 bases and J by 3 bases, with 14 bases between them. The CDR3 loop reads CASSEQAGGYEQYF. The CDR3 region has the DNA TGTGCCAGCAGCGAACAAGCGGGTGGCTACGAGCAGTACTTC.

This clonotype was seen at least ten times. The chain combines TRBV20-1 with TRBJ2-3; TRBD1 matches 10 bases. The length of the CDR3 is 14 residues. The germline CDR1 and CDR2 sequences are DFQATT and SNEGSKA (reference sequence). The ends lost 4 bases at V and 4 bases at J; junction bases unmatched: 5. Here the CDR3 reads CSATTGGGSDTQYF. In DNA form, the CDR3 reads TGCAGTGCTACGACAGGGGGCGGATCAGATACGCAGTATTTT.

At least ten counts were recorded for this clonotype. V gene TRBV14 combines with J gene TRBJ2-1; D gene uncertain. The CDR3 consists of 15 residues. Per the germline V gene, CDR1 is SGHDN and CDR2 is FVKESK. The germline V and J ends were trimmed by 4 bases and 6 bases, with 16 bases remaining between them. In DNA form, the CDR3 reads TGTGCCAGCAGCCCGAGAGCGAAGGTGCTCAATGAGCAGTTCTTC. Translation: CASSPRAKVLNEQFF.

The chain has TRBV4-3 and TRBJ2-7; unclear D gene. Germline CDR1 and CDR2: LGHNA and YSLEER. This CDR3 is 14 amino acids long. V was shortened by 0 bases and J by 1 base, with 7 bases between the two germline ends. This CDR3 reads CASSQDELSYEQYF. The CDR3 bases are TGCGCCAGCAGCCAAGACGAGCTTTCCTACGAGCAGTACTTC.

The J gene is TRBJ2-1, the V gene TRBV27; 10 positions agree with TRBD2. With V trimmed by 2 bases and J by 8 bases, 6 bases remained unmatched. Germline V gives CDR1 MNHEY, CDR2 SMNVEV (reference sequence). There are 15 residues in the CDR3. The CDR3 here is CASSLRAGGPYEQFF. The CDR3 DNA is TGTGCCAGCAGTTTAAGAGCGGGAGGGCCCTATGAGCAGTTCTTC.

This clonotype appeared many times. The V gene is TRBV5-1, the J gene TRBJ2-7; 8 positions match TRBD1. The V and J ends lost 5 bases and 6 bases, in that order; junction bases with no gene match: 7. The CDR3 has 13 residues. Germline CDR1 and CDR2: SGHRS and YFSETQ. The CDR3 DNA sequence: TGCGCCAGCAGAAGGGACAGGAATGCCGAGCAGTACTTC. This codes for CASRRDRNAEQYF.

The chain has TRBV29-1 and TRBJ1-2; 10 bases are shared with TRBD1. The CDR3 consists of 12 residues. Germline V gene data show CDR1 as SQVTM and CDR2 as ANQGSEA. With V trimmed by 7 bases and J by 6 bases, 5 bases remained unmatched. CDR3 amino acids: CSARDRGNGYTF. The CDR3 DNA follows: TGCAGCGCCCGGGACAGGGGTAATGGCTACACCTTC. Using reference TRBV29-1 and TRBJ1-2 for the parts outside the CDR3, the full variable domain is SAVISQKPSRDICQRGTSLTIQCQVDSQVTMMFWYRQQPGQSLTLIATANQGSEATYESGFVIDKFPISRPNLTFSTLTVSNMSPEDSSIYLCSARDRGNGYTFGSGTRLTVV.

This clonotype came up many times. This chain joins TRBV12-3 or TRBV12-4 and TRBJ2-5; 7 positions agree with TRBD1. V trimming: 1 base; J trimming: 2 bases; junction bases outside the gene matches: 4. The CDR3 covers 15 residues. CDR3 protein: CASSLGQGRQETQYF. As DNA, the CDR3 is TGTGCCAGCAGTTTAGGACAGGGACGTCAAGAGACCCAGTACTTC.

The CDR3 region is CASSLGSSAVQETQYF. The CDR3 nucleotides are TGTGCCAGCAGCTTGGGGTCTAGCGCCGTCCAAGAGACCCAGTACTTC. The V call is TRBV5-4, the J call TRBJ2-5, with D tentatively TRBD2 (6 bases). V was trimmed by 0 bases and J by 1 base, leaving 13 bases between them. The CDR3 is made up of 16 amino acids. The germline gives CDR1 SGHNT, CDR2 YYREEE (reference sequence).

This clonotype was observed many times. The chain joins TRBV5-1 to TRBJ2-3; 7 nucleotides match TRBD1. This CDR3 comprises 15 residues. The V segment lost 7 bases and the J segment 0 bases; nucleotides outside the gene matches: 8. Germline V gives CDR1 SGHRS, CDR2 YFSETQ. The CDR3 region has the DNA TGCGCCAGCGAAAGGGGGCTAGGGAGCACAGATACGCAGTATTTT. This sequence encodes CASERGLGSTDTQYF.

This clonotype was counted between two and nine times. The chain recombines TRBV7-2 with TRBJ1-1; no clear D gene. Trimming left V 2 bases short and J 1 base short, with 8 bases between. Germline loops: CDR1 SGHTA, CDR2 FQGNSA. The CDR3 covers 14 residues. Here the CDR3 reads CASSLNRQNTEAFF. The CDR3 nucleotides are TGTGCCAGCAGCTTAAACAGACAGAACACTGAAGCTTTCTTT.

This clonotype was detected many times. V is TRBV7-2 and J is TRBJ2-7, with TRBD2 as a possible D gene (6 bases). V was pared by 1 base and J by 9 bases, with 13 bases between. Germline loops: CDR1 SGHTA, CDR2 FQGNSA. The CDR3 contains 13 residues. CDR3: CASSLGTRRVQYF. CDR3 nucleotides: TGTGCCAGCAGCTTAGGGACACGGAGGGTGCAGTACTTC.

This clonotype was counted between two and nine times. The V gene is TRBV6-6, the J gene TRBJ2-1; D perhaps matches TRBD1 (5 bases). The V gene lost 5 bases and the J gene lost 9 bases, with 11 bases spanning the gap. Per germline, CDR1 MNHNY and CDR2 SVGAGI (reference sequence). The CDR3 is 12 amino acids. CDR3: CASSARGGEQFF. The CDR3 nucleotides are TGTGCCAGCAGTGCTAGGGGTGGTGAGCAGTTCTTC.

Many counts were recorded for this clonotype. The chain has TRBV9 and TRBJ2-2; a weak D match, TRBD2 (6 bases). Trimming pared 0 bases from V and 4 bases from J, leaving 10 bases between. CDR3 length equals 15 residues. CDR1 and CDR2 (germline): SGDLS, YYNGEE. Here the CDR3 reads CASSVAGDSTGELFF. CDR3 DNA sequence: TGTGCCAGCAGCGTAGCGGGAGACAGCACCGGGGAGCTGTTTTTT.

This clonotype was seen many times. The chain has TRBV20-1 and TRBJ1-1; D remains ambiguous. Germline CDR1 is DFQATT and CDR2 is SNEGSKA (reference sequence). The CDR3 has 14 amino acids. Between the trimmed V and J ends, which lost 3 bases and 1 base, there was a span of 12 bases. The CDR3 nucleotides are TGCAGTGCTAGCTACTCTCTGGGGAACACTGAAGCTTTCTTT. It yields the protein CSASYSLGNTEAFF.

To note about this clonotype: This may be a read error: a much more frequent sequence differs by one nucleotide. The chain uses TRBV5-1 and TRBJ1-6; 8 bases agree with TRBD1. Germline CDR1 is SGHRS and CDR2 is YFSETQ. CDR3 size: 18 residues. CDR3 nucleotide sequence: TGCGTCAGCAGCTTGCAGGACAGGGAGGCGTCCTATAATTCACCCCTCCACTTT. It encodes CVSSLQDREASYNSPLHF.

This sequence joins TRBV7-2 and TRBJ2-7; D perhaps matches TRBD2 (6 bases). This CDR3 has 15 amino acids. Per germline, CDR1 SGHTA and CDR2 FQGNSA. The ends were cut back, 4 bases at V and 2 bases at J, with 15 bases in the middle. The DNA for the CDR3 is TGTGCCAGCAGCTCGGAGAGCGGGCCGGCCTACGAGCAGTACTTC. This encodes CASSSESGPAYEQYF.

This clonotype was detected ten times or more. The chain joins TRBV12-3 or TRBV12-4 to TRBJ2-5; no firm D call. V was clipped by 8 bases and J by 5 bases, with 15 bases between them. The length of the CDR3 is 13 residues. The CDR3 coding sequence is TGTGCCAGCCGCCCGAAGTCGTTGGAGACCCAGTACTTC. Its translation: CASRPKSLETQYF.

This clonotype was recorded many times. This chain links TRBV11-2 with TRBJ2-5, with D possibly being TRBD2 (7 bases). Germline CDR1 SGHAT, CDR2 FQNNGV. Trimming cost V 3 bases and J 4 bases, with 12 bases left between them. CDR3 length: 14 amino acids. The CDR3 sequence is CASSFRGARETQYF. Written as DNA, the CDR3 is TGTGCCAGCAGCTTTCGGGGGGCACGAGAGACCCAGTACTTC.